This T cell receptor beta chain comes out of a study of OX40 agonist ivuxolimab in advanced cancers. V was shortened by 0 bases and J by 10 bases, with 14 bases between the two germline ends. The germline CDR1 and CDR2 sequences are SGDLS and YYNGEE. CDR3 length equals 14 residues. Data came from immunoSEQ multiplex PCR; TCRdb stores just in-frame clones and leaves some out. The sample lists around 71,000 clones; about 85% were seen once. The clonotype originates from an adult with an advanced solid tumor such as melanoma, head and neck, liver or kidney cancer. Specimen: CD4+ or CD8+ T cells sorted from blood, collected in a trial of the OX40 agonist ivuxolimab. The V call is TRBV9, the J call TRBJ2-1, with a weak D call TRBD2 (7 bases). The CDR3 here is CASSVGQGGGEQFF. The CDR3 DNA follows: TGTGCCAGCAGCGTAGGCCAGGGCGGGGGCGAGCAGTTCTTC.